This T cell receptor (beta chain) was obtained from a study of blood T cell repertoires in COVID-19. Generated by immunoSEQ multiplex PCR, the TCRdb table keeps only in-frame clones and is missing some. Altogether about 300,000 clones are present, around 80% being singletons, with the ten largest covering approximately 1.3%. Per germline, CDR1 SQVTM and CDR2 ANQGSEA. The V segment lost 0 bases and the J segment 1 base; nucleotides outside the gene matches: 4. The CDR3 spans 16 residues. The sequence was collected from a woman in her forties or fifties with acute or convalescent COVID-19. This chain joins TRBV29-1 and TRBJ2-2; 8 nucleotides line up with TRBD2. Sequencing was performed on peripheral blood. CDR3 residues: CSVEELGRVNTGELFF. For the CDR3, the DNA is TGCAGCGTTGAAGAACTCGGGAGGGTGAACACCGGGGAGCTGTTTTTT.